The rows below give T cell receptor beta chains drawn from one sample of a study of blood T cells in healthy people across ages. TCRdb re-analysed the 5' RACE reads in MiXCR, keeping a single row per CDR3 protein. The sample consists of over a million distinct CDR3 sequences, 45% to 70% of them appearing once. The specimen sequenced was blood. The receptors originated from a man younger than 35 in good health. The conserved cysteine and the conserved F or W are not part of the CDR3 here.

v_gene,CDR3aa
TRBV24-1,ATSSGVGIQY
TRBV20-1,SASRLAGRYNEQF
TRBV7-9,ASNSGDGMNTEAF
TRBV29-1,SGQGGESYEQY
TRBV29-1,SVEWRGNDNEQF
TRBV20-1,SARDPRDEQY
TRBV29-1,SSLQGLEQF
TRBV27,ASSWGTEPYEQY
TRBV25-1,ASSDYTTKHYEQF
TRBV2,ASSEEATNYGYT
TRBV7-8,ASSLFSAASASYEQY
TRBV6-5,ASREGGAVFSDTQY
TRBV11-2,ASSLEGGDSTDTQY
TRBV19,ASSGAGAYNEQF
TRBV4-3,ASSQEALARYTYGYT